These 2 T cell receptor beta chains share one sample of origin, sequenced in a study of shared clonotypes between healthy human individuals. CD45RO-negative, CCR7-positively selected cells formed the naive CD8 fraction, excluding terminally differentiated effector memory CD45RA+ cells. Assay: immunoSEQ multiplex PCR; the TCRdb copy retains only in-frame clones and omits some. The sample lists about 700,000 clones, approximately 90% seen once, with roughly 24% in the top ten. The specimen was naive CD8+ T cells sorted from blood. These receptors originate from a young man in good health.

The table lists this clone with a count of one. This chain links TRBV7-2 with TRBJ2-5, with 11 bases fitting TRBD2. V trimming: 1 base; J trimming: 7 bases; junction bases outside the gene matches: 2. There are 14 residues in the CDR3. Germline V CDR1 and CDR2: SGHTA, FQGNSA. The CDR3 DNA is TGTGCCAGCAGCTTAGAAGGACTAGCGGGGACCCAGTACTTC. As protein: CASSLEGLAGTQYF.

The rearrangement joins TRBV27 to TRBJ2-1; 9 nucleotides match TRBD2. With V trimmed by 4 bases and J by 1 base, 17 bases remained unmatched. The CDR3 covers 20 residues. Germline V gives CDR1 MNHEY, CDR2 SMNVEV (reference sequence). CDR3 DNA: TGTGCCAGCAGTTCCGAAAACCCCCCTAGTAGCGGGAGTTCCTACAATGAGCAGTTCTTC. It yields the protein CASSSENPPSSGSSYNEQFF.